This T cell receptor (beta chain) emerged from a study of blood T cell repertoires in COVID-19. The CDR3 runs 15 residues. V lost 4 bases, J lost 4 bases, and 6 bases stayed unmatched. The germline gives CDR1 SGHRS, CDR2 YFSETQ. Assay: immunoSEQ multiplex PCR; the TCRdb copy retains only in-frame clones and omits some. Among more than 70,000 clones listed, 86% were seen once. The J gene is TRBJ2-1, the V gene TRBV5-1; 9 nucleotides line up with TRBD2. Sample: peripheral blood. This receptor was obtained from a man between 45 and 60 years old with active or convalescent COVID-19. The CDR3 loop reads CASSGERGEYNEQFF. CDR3 DNA: TGCGCCAGCAGCGGGGAGCGGGGGGAATACAATGAGCAGTTCTTC.